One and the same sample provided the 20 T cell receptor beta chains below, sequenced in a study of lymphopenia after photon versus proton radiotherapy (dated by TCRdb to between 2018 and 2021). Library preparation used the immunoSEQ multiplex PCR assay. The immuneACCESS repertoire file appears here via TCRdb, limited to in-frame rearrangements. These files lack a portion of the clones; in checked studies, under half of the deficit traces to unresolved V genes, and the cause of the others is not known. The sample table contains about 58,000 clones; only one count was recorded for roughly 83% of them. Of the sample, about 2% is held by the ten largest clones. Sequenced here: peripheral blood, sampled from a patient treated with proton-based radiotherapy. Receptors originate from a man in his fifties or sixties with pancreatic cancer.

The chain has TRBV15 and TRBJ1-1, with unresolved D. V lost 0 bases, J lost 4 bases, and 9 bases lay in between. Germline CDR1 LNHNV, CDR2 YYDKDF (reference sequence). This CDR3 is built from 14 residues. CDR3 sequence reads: CATSRDRVRTEAFF. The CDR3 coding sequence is TGTGCCACCAGCAGAGATCGAGTGCGCACTGAAGCTTTCTTT.

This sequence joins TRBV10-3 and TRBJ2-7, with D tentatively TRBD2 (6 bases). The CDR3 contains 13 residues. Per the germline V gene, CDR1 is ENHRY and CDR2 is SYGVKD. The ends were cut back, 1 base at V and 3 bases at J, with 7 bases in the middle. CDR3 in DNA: TGTGCCATCAGTGAGTACGGGAGCTACGAGCAGTACTTC. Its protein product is CAISEYGSYEQYF.

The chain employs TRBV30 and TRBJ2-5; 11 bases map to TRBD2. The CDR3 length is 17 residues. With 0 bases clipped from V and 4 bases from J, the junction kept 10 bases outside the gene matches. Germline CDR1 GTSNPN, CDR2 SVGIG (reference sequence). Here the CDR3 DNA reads TGTGCCTGGAGTGTATGGGGGGGTCTAGCGGGAGGAGAGACCCAGTACTTC. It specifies CAWSVWGGLAGGETQYF.

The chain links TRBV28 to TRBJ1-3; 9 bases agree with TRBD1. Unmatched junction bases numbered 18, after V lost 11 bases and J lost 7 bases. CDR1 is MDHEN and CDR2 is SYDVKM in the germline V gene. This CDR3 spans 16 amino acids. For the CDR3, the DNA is TGTGCCGTGGTTCGAGAAGGGACAGGGCTTTGGAACACCATATATTTT. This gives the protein CAVVREGTGLWNTIYF.

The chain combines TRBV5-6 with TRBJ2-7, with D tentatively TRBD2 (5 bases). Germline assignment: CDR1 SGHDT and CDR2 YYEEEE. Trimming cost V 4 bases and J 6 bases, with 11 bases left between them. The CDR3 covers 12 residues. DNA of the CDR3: TGTGCCAGCAGCCCCGGACTCGGCGAGCAGTACTTC. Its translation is CASSPGLGEQYF.

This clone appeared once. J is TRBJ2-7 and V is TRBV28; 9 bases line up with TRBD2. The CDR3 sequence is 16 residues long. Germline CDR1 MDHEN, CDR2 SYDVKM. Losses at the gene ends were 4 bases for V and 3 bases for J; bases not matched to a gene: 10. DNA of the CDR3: TGTGCCAGCAGTTACCCCGGGACTAGCAGTAACTACGAGCAGTACTTC. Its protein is CASSYPGTSSNYEQYF.

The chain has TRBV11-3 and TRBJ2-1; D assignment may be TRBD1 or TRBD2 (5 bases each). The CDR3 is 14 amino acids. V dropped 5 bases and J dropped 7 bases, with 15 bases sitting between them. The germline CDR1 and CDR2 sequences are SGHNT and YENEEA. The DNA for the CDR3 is TGTGCCAGCAGCCCCGGGACGGTGGGGAATGAGCAGTTCTTC. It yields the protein CASSPGTVGNEQFF.

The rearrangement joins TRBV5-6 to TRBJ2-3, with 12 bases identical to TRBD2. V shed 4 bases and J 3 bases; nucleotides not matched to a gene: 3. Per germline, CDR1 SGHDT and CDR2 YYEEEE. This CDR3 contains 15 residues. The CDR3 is CASSGGLAGTDTQYF. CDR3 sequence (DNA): TGTGCCAGCAGCGGGGGACTAGCGGGTACAGATACGCAGTATTTT.

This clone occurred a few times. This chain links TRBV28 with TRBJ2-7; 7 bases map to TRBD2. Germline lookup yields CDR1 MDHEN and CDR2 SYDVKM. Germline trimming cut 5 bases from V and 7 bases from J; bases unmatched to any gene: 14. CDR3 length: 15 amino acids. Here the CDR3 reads CASSLRRRELREQYF. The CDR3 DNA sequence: TGTGCCAGCAGTCTGCGCCGGCGGGAGCTGAGAGAGCAGTACTTC.

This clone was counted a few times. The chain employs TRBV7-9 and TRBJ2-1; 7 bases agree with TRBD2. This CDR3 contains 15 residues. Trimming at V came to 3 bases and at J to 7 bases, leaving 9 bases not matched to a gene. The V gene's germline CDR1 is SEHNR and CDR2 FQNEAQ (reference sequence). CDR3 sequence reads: CASSFGDFGGNEQFF. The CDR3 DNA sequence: TGTGCCAGCAGCTTTGGGGACTTCGGGGGGAATGAGCAGTTCTTC.

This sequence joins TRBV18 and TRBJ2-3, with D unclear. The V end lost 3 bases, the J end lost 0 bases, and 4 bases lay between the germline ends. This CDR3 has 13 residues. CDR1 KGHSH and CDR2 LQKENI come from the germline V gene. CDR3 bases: TGTGCCAGCTCACCCCTTAGCACAGATACGCAGTATTTT. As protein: CASSPLSTDTQYF.

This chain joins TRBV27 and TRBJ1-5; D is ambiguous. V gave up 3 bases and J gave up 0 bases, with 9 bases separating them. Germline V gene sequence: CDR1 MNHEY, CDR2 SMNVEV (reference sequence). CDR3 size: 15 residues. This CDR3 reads CASSLRGYSNQPQHF. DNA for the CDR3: TGTGCCAGCAGTTTGCGAGGATATAGCAATCAGCCCCAGCATTTT.

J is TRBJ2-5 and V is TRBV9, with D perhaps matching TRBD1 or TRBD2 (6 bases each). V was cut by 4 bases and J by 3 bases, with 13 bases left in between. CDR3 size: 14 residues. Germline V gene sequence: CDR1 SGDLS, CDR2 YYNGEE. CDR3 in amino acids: CASSLRGLEETQYF. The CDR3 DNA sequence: TGTGCCAGCAGCCTACGGGGGCTAGAAGAGACCCAGTACTTC.

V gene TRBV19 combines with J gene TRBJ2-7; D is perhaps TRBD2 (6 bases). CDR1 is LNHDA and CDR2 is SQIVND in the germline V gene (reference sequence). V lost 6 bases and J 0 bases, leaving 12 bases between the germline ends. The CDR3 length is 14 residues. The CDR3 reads CASRPTGSSYEQYF. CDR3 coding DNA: TGTGCCAGTAGACCGACCGGGAGCTCCTACGAGCAGTACTTC. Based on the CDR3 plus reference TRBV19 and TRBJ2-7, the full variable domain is DGGITQSPKYLFRKEGQNVTLSCEQNLNHDAMYWYRQDPGQGLRLIYYSQIVNDFQKGDIAEGYSVSREKKESFPLTVTSAQKNPTAFYLCASRPTGSSYEQYFGPGTRLTVT.

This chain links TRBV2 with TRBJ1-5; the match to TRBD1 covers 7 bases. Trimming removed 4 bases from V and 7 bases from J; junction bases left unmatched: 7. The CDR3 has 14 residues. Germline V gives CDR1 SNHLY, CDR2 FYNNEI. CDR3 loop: CASSVTGANQPQHF. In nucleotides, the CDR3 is TGTGCCAGCAGTGTAACAGGGGCGAACCAGCCCCAGCATTTT.

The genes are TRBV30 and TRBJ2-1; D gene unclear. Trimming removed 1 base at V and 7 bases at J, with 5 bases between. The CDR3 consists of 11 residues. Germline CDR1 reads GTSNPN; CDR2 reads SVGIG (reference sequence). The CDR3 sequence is CAWSARNEQFF. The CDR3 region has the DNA TGTGCCTGGAGTGCCCGGAATGAGCAGTTCTTC.

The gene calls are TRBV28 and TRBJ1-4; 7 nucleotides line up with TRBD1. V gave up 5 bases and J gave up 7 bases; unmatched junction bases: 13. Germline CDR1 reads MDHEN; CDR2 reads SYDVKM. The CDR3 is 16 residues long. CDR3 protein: CASSPRSRGSGEKLFF. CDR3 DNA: TGTGCCAGCAGTCCCAGGTCCAGGGGGTCCGGTGAAAAACTGTTTTTT.

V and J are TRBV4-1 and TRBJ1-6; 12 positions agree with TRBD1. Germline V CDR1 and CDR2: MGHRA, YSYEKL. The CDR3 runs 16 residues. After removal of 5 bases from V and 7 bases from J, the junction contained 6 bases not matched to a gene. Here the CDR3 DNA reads TGCGCCAGCAGCTCCCGGGACAGGGGGCGAAATTCACCCCTCCACTTT. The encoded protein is CASSSRDRGRNSPLHF.

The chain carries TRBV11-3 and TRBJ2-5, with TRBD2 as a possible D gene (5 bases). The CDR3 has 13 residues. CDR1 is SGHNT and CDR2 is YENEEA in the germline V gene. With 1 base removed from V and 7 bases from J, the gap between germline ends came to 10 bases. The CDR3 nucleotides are TGTGCCAGCAGCTTAGCGGGGTCACGGACCCAGTACTTC. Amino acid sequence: CASSLAGSRTQYF.

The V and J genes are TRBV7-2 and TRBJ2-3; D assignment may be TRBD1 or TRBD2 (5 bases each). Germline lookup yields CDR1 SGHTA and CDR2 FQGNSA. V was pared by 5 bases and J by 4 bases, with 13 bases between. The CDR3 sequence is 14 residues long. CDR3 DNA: TGTGCCAGCAGCCTTCGGGACCCACCAGATACGCAGTATTTT. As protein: CASSLRDPPDTQYF.